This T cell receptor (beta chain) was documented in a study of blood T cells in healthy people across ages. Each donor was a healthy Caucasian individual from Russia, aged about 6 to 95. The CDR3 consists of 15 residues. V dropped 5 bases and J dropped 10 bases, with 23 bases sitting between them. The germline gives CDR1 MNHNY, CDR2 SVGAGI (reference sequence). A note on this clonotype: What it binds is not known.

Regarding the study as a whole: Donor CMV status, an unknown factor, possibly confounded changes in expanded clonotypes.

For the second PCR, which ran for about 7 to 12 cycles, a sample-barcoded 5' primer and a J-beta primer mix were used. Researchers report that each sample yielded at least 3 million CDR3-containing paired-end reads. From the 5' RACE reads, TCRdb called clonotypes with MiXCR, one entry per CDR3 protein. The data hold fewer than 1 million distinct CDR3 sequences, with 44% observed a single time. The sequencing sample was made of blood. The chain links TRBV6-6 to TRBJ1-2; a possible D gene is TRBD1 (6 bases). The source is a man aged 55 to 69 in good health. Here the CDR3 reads CASSQRKQGADDYTF. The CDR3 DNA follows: TGTGCCAGCAGTCAACGGAAACAGGGAGCTGATGACTACACCTTC.